This record covers a single T cell receptor (beta chain). TCRdb's table, derived via immunoSEQ multiplex PCR, lists solely in-frame clones and lacks some. The sample lists roughly 100,000 clones; about 90% were seen once. These data are taken from a study of T cell changes during pregnancy in multiple sclerosis. The input for sequencing was peripheral blood, taken in the second trimester of pregnancy. The TCR was taken from a female donor with multiple sclerosis, enrolled in a pregnancy study.

The chain's CDR3 is CASSVTSYYEQYF. The CDR3 region has the DNA TGTGCCAGCAGCGTTACTAGCTACTACGAGCAGTACTTC. The chain has TRBV11-2 and TRBJ2-7; a weak D match, TRBD2 (6 bases). V lost 5 bases, J lost 3 bases, and 11 bases lay in between. Germline-derived CDR1 and CDR2 are SGHAT and FQNNGV. The CDR3 sequence is 13 residues long.